One sample yielded the 16 T cell receptor beta chains listed below, sequenced in a study of blood T cell repertoires in COVID-19. TCRdb's table, derived via immunoSEQ multiplex PCR, lists solely in-frame clones and lacks some. Among 150,000 to 200,000 clones, 65% to 80% were seen once, and the ten largest hold about 17%. Material: PBMCs or T cells enriched from blood (not recorded which). Every receptor here comes from a woman between 50 and 59 years old with acute COVID-19.

V gene TRBV4-2 combines with J gene TRBJ1-1; D uncertain. The CDR3 covers 16 residues. The V and J ends lost 4 bases and 1 base respectively, with 16 bases between them. Germline lookup yields CDR1 LGHNA and CDR2 YNFKEQ. Here the CDR3 reads CASSPSPFRTNTEAFF. DNA for the CDR3: TGTGCCAGCAGCCCATCTCCTTTTAGAACGAACACTGAAGCTTTCTTT.

The rearrangement joins TRBV5-4 to TRBJ1-1; TRBD1 matches 8 bases. V dropped 0 bases and J dropped 9; count of bases not matched to a gene: 4. This CDR3 region has 13 residues. Germline lookup yields CDR1 SGHNT and CDR2 YYREEE (reference sequence). CDR3 nucleotides: TGTGCCAGCAGCTTGGCACAGGGGGTACAAGCTTTCTTT. Its translation is CASSLAQGVQAFF.

J is TRBJ1-5 and V is TRBV7-2; 10 bases are shared with TRBD1. Germline CDR1 is SGHTA and CDR2 is FQGNSA. There are 14 residues in the CDR3. J was trimmed by 6 bases and V by 5 bases; bases with no gene match: 4. Written as DNA, the CDR3 is TGTGCCAGCAGCGGGGACAGGGGAATTCAGCCCCAGCATTTT. It encodes CASSGDRGIQPQHF.

The chain combines TRBV4-1 with TRBJ2-7; 9 bases agree with TRBD1. Looked up from germline, CDR1 is MGHRA and CDR2 is YSYEKL. This CDR3 is 12 amino acids long. Germline trimming cut 4 bases from V and 12 bases from J; bases unmatched to any gene: 7. The CDR3 loop is CASSLGTGPMYV. CDR3 bases: TGCGCCAGCAGCCTGGGGACAGGGCCTATGTACGTC.

The rearrangement uses TRBV19 and TRBJ1-1; D is unclear. The germline CDR1 and CDR2 sequences are LNHDA and SQIVND (reference sequence). The V end lost 7 bases, the J end lost 0 bases, and 15 bases lay between the germline ends. This CDR3 is built from 15 residues. This chain's CDR3 is CASTLEGIMNTEAFF. The CDR3 nucleotides are TGTGCCAGTACTTTGGAGGGCATCATGAACACTGAAGCTTTCTTT.

This chain uses TRBV19 with TRBJ1-5; D gene ambiguous. Deletions cut 7 bases from V and 0 bases from J, with 13 bases between. The CDR3 is 15 residues long. CDR1 and CDR2 (germline): LNHDA, SQIVND (reference sequence). CDR3 coding DNA: TGTGCCAGTACCACAACGGGGAATAGCAATCAGCCCCAGCATTTT. It codes for CASTTTGNSNQPQHF.

The chain couples TRBV28 to TRBJ2-1; the D gene is possibly TRBD1 (5 bases). CDR3 size: 13 residues. From germline, CDR1 is MDHEN and CDR2 SYDVKM. Trimming pared 5 bases from V and 9 bases from J, leaving 14 bases between. CDR3 in amino acids: CASSGALFSEQFF. Here the CDR3 DNA reads TGTGCCAGCAGTGGGGCACTCTTTAGTGAGCAGTTCTTC.

J is TRBJ2-7 and V is TRBV7-9; TRBD2 might be the D (6 bases). The CDR3 contains 14 residues. Looked up from germline, CDR1 is SEHNR and CDR2 is FQNEAQ (reference sequence). The germline V and J ends were trimmed by 5 bases and 3 bases, with 14 bases remaining between them. CDR3 DNA sequence: TGTGCCAGCAGCCGGGACTTACATTTCTACGAGCAGTACGTC. Its protein is CASSRDLHFYEQYV.

DNA of the CDR3: TGTGCCAGCAGTTACGCGACAGGGTTCGGCGGCTACACCTTC. Amino acids: CASSYATGFGGYTF. The chain joins TRBV6-5 to TRBJ1-2; 7 bases are shared with TRBD1. Germline V gene sequence: CDR1 MNHEY, CDR2 SVGAGI. CDR3 length equals 14 residues. J was trimmed by 8 bases and V by 2 bases; bases with no gene match: 8.

This chain joins TRBV18 and TRBJ1-2, with 8 bases identical to TRBD1. Losses at the gene ends were 6 bases for V and 8 bases for J; bases not matched to a gene: 8. The CDR3 is 13 amino acids. The germline V gene has CDR1 KGHSH and CDR2 LQKENI. As DNA, the CDR3 is TGTGCCAGCTCGCCAGGACAGGGAAGCGGCTACACCTTC. Translated, it gives CASSPGQGSGYTF.

CDR3 bases: TGTGCCAGCAGCTTCAGCCCAGGACAAGGGTACAATGAGCAGTTCTTC. This gives the protein CASSFSPGQGYNEQFF. The genes are TRBV5-5 and TRBJ2-1, with D possibly being TRBD1 (5 bases). V shed 2 bases and J shed 4 bases, with 16 bases lying between them. In germline, CDR1 is SGHKS, CDR2 YYEKEE (reference sequence). The CDR3 spans 16 residues.

The table lists this clone with a few counts. The V gene is TRBV5-1, the J gene TRBJ2-3; TRBD1 matches at 10 bases. Germline V CDR1 and CDR2: SGHRS, YFSETQ. The J segment lost 1 base and the V segment lost 0 bases, leaving 17 bases of the junction unmatched. The CDR3 sequence is 21 residues long. CDR3 DNA: TGCGCCAGCAGCTTGGCCGCAGTGGGACAGGGGTTCGGCCGCGGCACAGATACGCAGTATTTT. This sequence encodes CASSLAAVGQGFGRGTDTQYF.

This clone was found once. The chain recombines TRBV29-1 with TRBJ1-1; unclear D gene. This CDR3 region has 12 residues. Germline V CDR1 and CDR2: SQVTM, ANQGSEA. V was pared by 8 bases and J by 5 bases, with 15 bases between. Here the CDR3 reads CSSRTGGTEAFF. The CDR3 region has the DNA TGCAGCTCCCGTACGGGAGGGACTGAAGCTTTCTTT.

The chain combines TRBV13 with TRBJ1-2; 8 bases agree with TRBD1. The ends lost 5 bases at V and 0 bases at J; junction bases unmatched: 2. Germline loops: CDR1 PRHDT, CDR2 FYEKMQ (reference sequence). CDR3 length equals 14 residues. Written as DNA, the CDR3 is TGTGCCAGCAGCCTGGGACAGGCTAACTATGGCTACACCTTC. Translated, it gives CASSLGQANYGYTF.

This clone was detected a few times. V and J are TRBV28 and TRBJ1-1; the D is unclear. The CDR3 has 12 amino acids. Germline loops: CDR1 MDHEN, CDR2 SYDVKM. Deletions cut 6 bases from V and 1 base from J, with 6 bases between. CDR3 DNA sequence: TGTGCCAGCAGCCCGGGGAACACTGAAGCTTTCTTT. Encoded protein: CASSPGNTEAFF.

This sequence joins TRBV7-9 and TRBJ2-3; D gene unclear. The germline V gene encodes CDR1 SEHNR and CDR2 FQNEAQ (reference sequence). Trimming stripped 7 bases from V and 0 bases from J, with 14 bases between. The CDR3 loop spans 15 amino acids. The CDR3 loop is CASILTPTSTDTQYF. CDR3 in DNA: TGTGCCAGCATCCTAACTCCTACTAGCACAGATACGCAGTATTTT.